The 5 T cell receptor beta chains in this list originate from one sample, sequenced in a study of blood T cells in healthy people across ages. Sample-barcoded 5' priming and a J-beta primer mix drove a second PCR of 7 to 11 cycles. MiXCR was run by TCRdb on the 5' RACE reads, yielding one entry per CDR3 protein. The data contain 650,000 to 1,000,000 distinct CDR3 sequences, roughly 40% of them singletons. The sequenced sample was blood. The receptors stem from a man aged 18 to 30 in good health.

Regarding this clonotype: At one boundary the junction diverges from the germline segment, which might be a read error. V usage is TRBV7-2 and J usage is TRBJ1-5, with D unclear. Germline V lookup: CDR1 SGHTA, CDR2 FQGNSA. This CDR3 comprises 15 residues. As DNA, the CDR3 is TGTGCCAGAAGCTTAGTGGGTCAGCTCAGTCAGCCCCAGCATTTT. Its protein product is CARSLVGQLSQPQHF. Full variable domain (remainder filled in from reference TRBV7-2 and TRBJ1-5): GAGVSQSPSNKVTEKGKDVELRCDPISGHTALYWYRQSLGQGLEFLIYFQGNSAPDKSGLPSDRFSAERTGGSVSTLTIQRTQQEDSAVYLCARSLVGQLSQPQHFGDGTRLSIL.

The V call is TRBV6-1, the J call TRBJ1-6; 8 bases line up with TRBD1. There are 17 residues in the CDR3. The V gene's germline CDR1 is MNHNS and CDR2 SASEGT. Germline trimming cut 6 bases from V and 4 bases from J; bases unmatched to any gene: 11. As DNA, the CDR3 is TGTGCCAGCAGGGGTGGGACAGGACTATCGTATAATTCACCCCTCCACTTT. This sequence encodes CASRGGTGLSYNSPLHF.

V and J are TRBV7-2 and TRBJ2-2, with D hard to call. V gave up 2 bases and J gave up 3 bases, with 13 bases separating them. CDR3 length: 16 amino acids. Germline values: CDR1 SGHTA, CDR2 FQGNSA. CDR3 DNA sequence: TGTGCCAGCAGCTTACAGTTGGGGTTGGACACCGGGGAGCTGTTTTTT. Its protein is CASSLQLGLDTGELFF.

Concerning this clonotype itself: This may stem from a read error, because a much larger clone lies one nucleotide away. The CDR3, as DNA: TGCAGCGACCGGTCAGATGGCTACACCTTC. It is translated as CSDRSDGYTF. This chain uses TRBV29-1 with TRBJ1-2; D not resolved. Germline V gene sequence: CDR1 SQVTM, CDR2 ANQGSEA. The CDR3 runs to 10 residues. The ends were cut back, 7 bases at V and 6 bases at J, with 9 bases in the middle.

This clonotype was detected many times. The V call is TRBV12-3 or TRBV12-4, the J call TRBJ2-3; 8 bases line up with TRBD2. V lost 7 bases to trimming and J lost 1 base; unmatched junction nucleotides: 1. This CDR3 is 13 amino acids long. The CDR3 DNA reads TGTGCCAGCATTAGCGGGGGCACAGATACGCAGTATTTT. Amino acid sequence: CASISGGTDTQYF.